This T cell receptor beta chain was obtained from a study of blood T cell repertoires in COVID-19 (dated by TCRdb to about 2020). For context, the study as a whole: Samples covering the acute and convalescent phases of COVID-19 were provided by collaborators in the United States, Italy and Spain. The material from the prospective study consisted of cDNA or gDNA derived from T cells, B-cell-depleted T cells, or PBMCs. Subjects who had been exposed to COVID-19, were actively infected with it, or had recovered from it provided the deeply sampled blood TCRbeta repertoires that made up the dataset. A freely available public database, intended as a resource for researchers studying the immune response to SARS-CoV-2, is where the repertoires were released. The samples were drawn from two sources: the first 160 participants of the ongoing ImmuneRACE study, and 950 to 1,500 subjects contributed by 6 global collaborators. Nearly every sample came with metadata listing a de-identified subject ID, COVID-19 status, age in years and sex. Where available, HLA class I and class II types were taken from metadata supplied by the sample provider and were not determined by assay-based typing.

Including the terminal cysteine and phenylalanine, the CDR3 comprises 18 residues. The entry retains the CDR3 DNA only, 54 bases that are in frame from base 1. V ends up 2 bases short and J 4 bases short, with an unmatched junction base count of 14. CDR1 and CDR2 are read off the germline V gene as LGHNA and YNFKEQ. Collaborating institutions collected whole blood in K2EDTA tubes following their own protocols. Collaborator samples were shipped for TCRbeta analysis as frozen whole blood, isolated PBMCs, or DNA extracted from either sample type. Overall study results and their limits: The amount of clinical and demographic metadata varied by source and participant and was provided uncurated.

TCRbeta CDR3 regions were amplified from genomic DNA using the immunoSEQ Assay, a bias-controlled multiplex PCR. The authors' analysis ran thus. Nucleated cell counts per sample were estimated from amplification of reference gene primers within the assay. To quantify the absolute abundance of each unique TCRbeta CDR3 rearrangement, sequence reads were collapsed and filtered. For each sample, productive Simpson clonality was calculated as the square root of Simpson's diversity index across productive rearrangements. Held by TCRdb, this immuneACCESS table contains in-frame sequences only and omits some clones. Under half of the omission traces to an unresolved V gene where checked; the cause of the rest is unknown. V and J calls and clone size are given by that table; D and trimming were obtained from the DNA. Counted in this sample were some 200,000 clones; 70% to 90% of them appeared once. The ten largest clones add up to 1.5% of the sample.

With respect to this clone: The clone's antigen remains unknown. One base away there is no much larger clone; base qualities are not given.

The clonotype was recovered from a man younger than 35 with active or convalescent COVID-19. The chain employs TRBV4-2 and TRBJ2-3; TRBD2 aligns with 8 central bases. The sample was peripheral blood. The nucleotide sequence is TGTGCCAGCAGCCAAACCTCTAGAAGCGGGAGTTTTGCAGATACGCAGTATTTT. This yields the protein CASSQTSRSGSFADTQYF.